A single sample is the source of the 19 T cell receptor beta chains below, sequenced in a study of radiotherapy plus CTLA-4 blockade in lung cancer. The assay was immunoSEQ multiplex PCR, and TCRdb's table has in-frame clones only and misses some. Of about 95,000 clones listed, more than 75% are singletons. Sequences were derived from peripheral blood, sampled from a patient treated with radiotherapy plus ipilimumab. Every receptor here comes from a human donor with non-small cell lung cancer who had a partial response to radiotherapy plus ipilimumab.

This clone has a handful of counts. J is TRBJ1-2 and V is TRBV21-1; TRBD1, the table's D call, lacks a check against the DNA. TRBV21-1 is tagged as a pseudogene. The CDR3 spans 15 residues. CDR3 coding DNA: TGTGCCAGCAGCCGGCAAAGCCAGGGTAGGTATGGCTACACCTTC. This sequence encodes CASSRQSQGRYGYTF.

This clone was observed a single time. CDR3 amino acids: CASSTLSGRASDTQYF. The CDR3 DNA follows: TGTGCCAGTAGTACCCTTAGCGGGAGGGCCTCTGATACGCAGTATTTT. The chain is built from TRBV19 and TRBJ2-3; 11 bases are a match to TRBD2. CDR1 is LNHDA and CDR2 is SQIVND in the germline V gene (reference sequence). Losses at the gene ends were 4 bases for V and 6 bases for J; bases not matched to a gene: 9. The CDR3 is 16 residues long.

This clone was counted between two and nine times. This sequence joins TRBV9 and TRBJ1-1, with 8 bases that match TRBD1. With V trimmed by 0 bases and J by 1 base, 8 bases remained unmatched. The CDR3 is made up of 17 amino acids. Germline CDR1 reads SGDLS; CDR2 reads YYNGEE. In DNA, the CDR3 is TGTGCCAGCAGCGTAGTAGGACAGGGCGGCGGGAACACTGAAGCTTTCTTT. Protein: CASSVVGQGGGNTEAFF.

This clone is medium-sized within its sample. The genes are TRBV10-3 and TRBJ1-5, with TRBD1 identical over 7 bases. This CDR3 spans 13 amino acids. CDR1 is ENHRY, CDR2 SYGVKD, per germline. The CDR3 here is CAIGTDSNQPQHF. In nucleotides, the CDR3 is TGTGCTATCGGGACAGATAGCAATCAGCCCCAGCATTTT.

CDR3 amino acids: CASSYEEMWGRETQYF. CDR3 in DNA: TGTGCCAGCAGCTATGAGGAGATGTGGGGGAGGGAGACCCAGTACTTC. The genes are TRBV11-1 and TRBJ2-5; TRBD2 might be the D (6 bases). Deletions cut 4 bases from V and 5 bases from J, with 20 bases between. Germline CDR1 SGHAT, CDR2 FQDESV (reference sequence). The CDR3 length is 16 residues.

The V call is TRBV6-4, the J call TRBJ2-1; 8 bases agree with TRBD2. Germline lookup yields CDR1 MRHNA and CDR2 SNTAGT. V was clipped by 2 bases and J by 4 bases; unmatched bases: 4. The CDR3 is 15 amino acids. The CDR3 region has the DNA TGTGCCAGCAGTGACGACGGGAGGGCGTACAATGAGCAGTTCTTC. Amino acids: CASSDDGRAYNEQFF.

CDR3 DNA sequence: TGTGCCAGCAGCTTAGGCATGGCAGGAACCACTGAAGCTTTCTTT. Translated: CASSLGMAGTTEAFF. The chain employs TRBV7-2 and TRBJ1-1, with unresolved D. The V end lost 1 base, the J end lost 4 bases, and 13 bases lay between the germline ends. This CDR3 comprises 15 residues. The germline V gene encodes CDR1 SGHTA and CDR2 FQGNSA.

This chain connects TRBV28 to TRBJ2-7; D is unclear. In germline, CDR1 is MDHEN, CDR2 SYDVKM. The CDR3 contains 13 residues. Trimming took 7 bases from V and 7 from J, leaving 17 bases between them. Written as DNA, the CDR3 is TGTGCCAGCAATCTCACCCCCCTCCAGGAGCAGTACTTC. It codes for CASNLTPLQEQYF. The variable domain in full, completed from reference TRBV28 and TRBJ2-7, reads DVKVTQSSRYLVKRTGEKVFLECVQDMDHENMFWYRQDPGLGLRLIYFSYDVKMKEKGDIPEGYSVSREKKERFSLILESASTNQTSMYLCASNLTPLQEQYFGPGTRLTVT.

The J gene is TRBJ2-5, the V gene TRBV7-2, with 7 bases matching TRBD1. Germline trimming cut 0 bases from V and 5 bases from J; bases unmatched to any gene: 6. Germline lookup yields CDR1 SGHTA and CDR2 FQGNSA. The CDR3 spans 15 residues. CDR3 protein: CASSLAPGTVETQYF. CDR3 nucleotide sequence: TGTGCCAGCAGCTTAGCGCCCGGGACAGTGGAGACCCAGTACTTC. The full variable domain, with the rest looked up from reference TRBV7-2 and TRBJ2-5, is GAGVSQSPSNKVTEKGKDVELRCDPISGHTALYWYRQSLGQGLEFLIYFQGNSAPDKSGLPSDRFSAERTGGSVSTLTIQRTQQEDSAVYLCASSLAPGTVETQYFGPGTRLLVL.

This sequence joins TRBV7-8 and TRBJ2-3; TRBD2 is a possible D gene (6 bases). With 9 bases removed from V and 4 bases from J, the gap between germline ends came to 14 bases. CDR1 is SGHVS and CDR2 is FQNEAQ in the germline V gene. This CDR3 is built from 13 residues. The CDR3 sequence: CASRAGFADTQYF. In DNA form, the CDR3 reads TGTGCCAGTAGGGCGGGATTCGCAGATACGCAGTATTTT.

The rearrangement uses TRBV15 and TRBJ1-1; the D is unclear. The germline gives CDR1 LNHNV, CDR2 YYDKDF (reference sequence). The CDR3 is 14 amino acids. Trimming took 0 bases from V and 11 from J, leaving 16 bases between them. The DNA for the CDR3 is TGTGCCACCAGCAGAGATGACACCTCCTCGGGGGCTTTCTTT. Its translation is CATSRDDTSSGAFF.

The chain couples TRBV30 to TRBJ2-2, with 7 bases that match TRBD2. CDR3 length: 15 residues. The ends lost 8 bases at V and 1 base at J; junction bases unmatched: 10. Germline values: CDR1 GTSNPN, CDR2 SVGIG (reference sequence). CDR3: CAQWEGVGNTGELFF. In nucleotides, the CDR3 is TGTGCCCAATGGGAGGGAGTGGGGAACACCGGGGAGCTGTTTTTT. Filled out from reference TRBV30 and TRBJ2-2, the complete variable domain reads SQTIHQWPATLVQPVGSPLSLECTVEGTSNPNLYWYRQAAGRGLQLLFYSVGIGQISSEVPQNLSASRPQDRQFILSSKKLLLSDSGFYLCAQWEGVGNTGELFFGEGSRLTVL.

This clone was recorded only once. The chain joins TRBV2 to TRBJ1-1; 7 bases agree with TRBD1. CDR3 size: 13 residues. CDR1 and CDR2 from the germline V gene are SNHLY and FYNNEI. J gave up 1 base and V 7 bases, and 3 bases lay outside the gene matches. DNA of the CDR3: TGTGCCAGCAACCGGGACAGGAACACTGAAGCTTTCTTT. It encodes CASNRDRNTEAFF.

This chain joins TRBV9 and TRBJ2-7, with a weak D call TRBD2 (6 bases). Germline V gene lookup returns CDR1 SGDLS and CDR2 YYNGEE. Trimming cost V 4 bases and J 3 bases, with 17 bases left between them. The CDR3 sequence is 15 residues long. CDR3 coding DNA: TGTGCCAGCAGCCCCCGGGACTCCTCTAACTACGAGCAGTACTTC. Protein product: CASSPRDSSNYEQYF.

V usage is TRBV27 and J usage is TRBJ2-6; weak D call: TRBD2 (5 bases). The length of the CDR3 is 16 residues. Germline CDR1 reads MNHEY; CDR2 reads SMNVEV (reference sequence). The V end was cut by 6 bases, the J end by 4 bases, with 16 bases between. The CDR3 DNA reads as TGTGCCAGCAGCTCCCAGGTAACGGGGGGGGCCAACGTCCTGACTTTC. It translates to CASSSQVTGGANVLTF.

The rearrangement links TRBV28 to TRBJ1-5; D gene unclear. The CDR3 is made up of 15 amino acids. Germline V gives CDR1 MDHEN, CDR2 SYDVKM. The germline V and J ends were trimmed by 3 bases and 6 bases, with 15 bases remaining between them. CDR3 in amino acids: CASSFSASLSQPQHF. The DNA for the CDR3 is TGTGCCAGCAGTTTCAGCGCCTCCCTGAGTCAGCCCCAGCATTTT.

The V and J genes are TRBV9 and TRBJ2-1, with 8 bases fitting TRBD1. V was pared by 0 bases and J by 3 bases, with 2 bases of the junction left unmatched. This CDR3 region has 15 residues. The germline gives CDR1 SGDLS, CDR2 YYNGEE. DNA of the CDR3: TGTGCCAGCAGCGTAGGACAGGGGTACTACAATGAGCAGTTCTTC. Translating gives CASSVGQGYYNEQFF.

The V gene is TRBV2, the J gene TRBJ1-3; TRBD1 matches at 9 bases. Germline V gives CDR1 SNHLY, CDR2 FYNNEI. Trimming cost V 4 bases and J 4 bases; bases outside gene matches: 2. The CDR3 length is 14 residues. The CDR3 DNA is TGTGCCAGCAGTGGACAGGGGGGCGGAAACACCATATATTTT. Its protein product is CASSGQGGGNTIYF.

Points on this clone: Relative to the germline gene, one junction end is altered; a read error may explain this. The CDR3 region is CASSLARQLQEAQYF. For the CDR3, the DNA is TGCGCCAGCAGCTTGGCACGGCAACTCCAAGAGGCCCAGTACTTC. This chain joins TRBV5-1 and TRBJ2-5; D not certain. This CDR3 spans 15 amino acids. Looked up from germline, CDR1 is SGHRS and CDR2 is YFSETQ. The variable domain in full, completed from reference TRBV5-1 and TRBJ2-5, reads KAGVTQTPRYLIKTRGQQVTLSCSPISGHRSVSWYQQTPGQGLQFLFEYFSETQRNKGNFPGRFSGRQFSNSRSEMNVSTLELGDSALYLCASSLARQLQEAQYFGPGTRLLVL.